The 26 T cell receptor beta chains given below trace back to one sample, sequenced in a study of OX40 agonist ivuxolimab in advanced cancers. The data were produced by immunoSEQ multiplex PCR, yet TCRdb's version contains in-frame clones alone and is incomplete. The sample shows 90,000 to 95,000 clones, 84% of them seen only once. This specimen was CD4+ or CD8+ T cells sorted from blood, taken in a trial of the OX40 agonist ivuxolimab. These receptors were taken from an adult with an advanced solid tumor such as melanoma, head and neck, liver or kidney cancer.

This clone came up a few times. V and J are TRBV7-3 and TRBJ2-4, with D possibly being TRBD1 (8 bases). Looked up from germline, CDR1 is SGHTA and CDR2 is FQGTGA. The CDR3 totals 13 residues. The germline V and J ends were trimmed by 4 bases and 9 bases, with 13 bases remaining between them. Written as DNA, the CDR3 is TGTGCCAGCAGCTCGGACAGGGAGGGCATTCAGTACTTC. The encoded protein is CASSSDREGIQYF.

This clone was found once. This chain links TRBV28 with TRBJ1-4; D is uncertain. Germline loops: CDR1 MDHEN, CDR2 SYDVKM. Trimming pared 0 bases from V and 5 bases from J, leaving 7 bases between. This CDR3 has 14 residues. CDR3 sequence reads: CASSLWGLNEKLFF. The CDR3 bases are TGTGCCAGCAGTTTATGGGGCCTGAATGAAAAACTGTTTTTT.

This clone was detected once. The chain uses TRBV18 and TRBJ2-6, with TRBD1 identical over 9 bases. This CDR3 comprises 17 residues. Germline CDR1 reads KGHSH; CDR2 reads LQKENI. The trim removed 8 bases at V and 3 bases at J, leaving 11 bases unmatched. CDR3 DNA sequence: TGTGCCAGCCGGGCACAGGGGGCGTCATATGGGGCCAACGTCCTGACTTTC. It is translated as CASRAQGASYGANVLTF.

The chain employs TRBV5-1 and TRBJ1-1; D is possibly TRBD1 (6 bases). CDR3 length: 15 residues. Germline V gene sequence: CDR1 SGHRS, CDR2 YFSETQ. V shed 0 bases and J shed 7 bases, with 16 bases lying between them. In DNA form, the CDR3 reads TGCGCCAGCAGCTTGGGGGGCACAGGGAGCTATGAAGCTTTCTTT. This encodes CASSLGGTGSYEAFF.

This chain connects TRBV23-1 to TRBJ1-3; D gene ambiguous. TRBV23-1 has ORF status, its function being uncertain. This CDR3 comprises 17 residues. The germline V and J ends were trimmed by 2 bases and 0 bases, with 14 bases remaining between them. The CDR3 here is CASSQALGGSSGNTIYF. CDR3 sequence (DNA): TGCGCCAGCAGTCAAGCCTTGGGAGGGAGCTCTGGAAACACCATATATTTT.

V usage is TRBV27 and J usage is TRBJ1-1, with 7 bases lining up with TRBD1. Germline trimming cut 7 bases from V and 8 bases from J; bases unmatched to any gene: 10. CDR3 length: 13 amino acids. CDR1 and CDR2 (germline): MNHEY, SMNVEV (reference sequence). The CDR3 reads CASTSRRQGEAFF. Written as DNA, the CDR3 is TGTGCCAGCACCTCAAGGAGACAGGGCGAAGCTTTCTTT.

V gene TRBV4-2 combines with J gene TRBJ1-4; the match to TRBD1 covers 8 bases. V lost 4 bases to trimming and J lost 4 bases; unmatched junction nucleotides: 8. The CDR3 totals 16 residues. The germline CDR1 and CDR2 sequences are LGHNA and YNFKEQ. The CDR3 sequence: CASSRDGQGLNEKLFF. CDR3 sequence (DNA): TGTGCCAGCAGCCGGGATGGACAGGGTCTTAATGAAAAACTGTTTTTT.

The chain carries TRBV6-6 and TRBJ2-3; TRBD2 agrees at 7 bases. The germline CDR1 and CDR2 sequences are MNHNY and SVGAGI (reference sequence). Trimming at V came to 6 bases and at J to 4 bases, leaving 7 bases not matched to a gene. This CDR3 spans 14 amino acids. Here the CDR3 reads CASRQSGASDTQYF. The DNA of the CDR3 is TGTGCCAGCAGGCAGAGCGGGGCCTCAGATACGCAGTATTTT.

The rearrangement links TRBV5-8 to TRBJ1-4; no definite D call. Germline-derived CDR1 and CDR2 are SGHTS and YDEGEE. The CDR3 has 19 residues. The V and J ends lost 0 bases and 1 base respectively, with 19 bases between them. CDR3 residues: CASSLALKRQRLTNEKLFF. The CDR3 DNA follows: TGTGCCAGCAGCTTGGCCTTAAAAAGGCAGCGCCTAACTAATGAAAAACTGTTTTTT.

This rearrangement joins TRBV14 to TRBJ1-2; D not resolved. Trimming removed 1 base at V and 1 base at J, with 10 bases between. Germline V lookup: CDR1 SGHDN, CDR2 FVKESK. This CDR3 region has 15 residues. CDR3 nucleotides: TGTGCCAGCAGCCAAGTCGGCGTCATTAACTATGGCTACACCTTC. Translation gives CASSQVGVINYGYTF.

The V and J genes are TRBV6-5 and TRBJ1-2; maybe TRBD1 (6 bases). The CDR3 has 15 residues. Germline V gives CDR1 MNHEY, CDR2 SVGAGI. Deletions cut 4 bases from V and 4 bases from J, with 16 bases between. CDR3 coding DNA: TGTGCCAGCAGTTTGGGGGGCAACCCCTCCTATGGCTACACCTTC. It yields the protein CASSLGGNPSYGYTF.

The chain uses TRBV6-5 and TRBJ2-7; D is perhaps TRBD1 (5 bases). CDR1 and CDR2 from the germline V gene are MNHEY and SVGAGI. Trimming stripped 8 bases from V and 6 bases from J, with 20 bases between. CDR3 length: 14 amino acids. The CDR3: CASGRRLGQGEQYV. The CDR3, as DNA: TGTGCCAGCGGCCGCCGATTGGGGCAGGGCGAGCAGTACGTC.

The J gene is TRBJ2-5, the V gene TRBV2; TRBD2 aligns across 8 bases. Germline lookup yields CDR1 SNHLY and CDR2 FYNNEI. V dropped 4 bases and J dropped 5; count of bases not matched to a gene: 6. The CDR3 is made up of 14 amino acids. The CDR3 reads CASSVRGDSETQYF. The CDR3 DNA follows: TGTGCCAGCAGTGTGCGGGGGGACTCGGAGACCCAGTACTTC.

The CDR3, as DNA: TGTGCCAGCAGCATGAGGGGATCGAATGAAAAACTGTTTTTT. The encoded protein is CASSMRGSNEKLFF. This sequence joins TRBV9 and TRBJ1-4, with D possibly matching TRBD1 (5 bases). The germline V gene encodes CDR1 SGDLS and CDR2 YYNGEE. This CDR3 contains 14 residues. Trimming removed 4 bases from V and 5 bases from J, with 12 bases in between. Filled out from reference TRBV9 and TRBJ1-4, the complete variable domain reads DSGVTQTPKHLITATGQRVTLRCSPRSGDLSVYWYQQSLDQGLQFLIQYYNGEERAKGNILERFSAQQFPDLHSELNLSSLELGDSALYFCASSMRGSNEKLFFGSGTQLSVL.

The chain couples TRBV7-3 to TRBJ1-6; D remains ambiguous. Germline CDR1 and CDR2: SGHTA and FQGTGA. The CDR3 sequence is 13 residues long. V was shortened by 1 base and J by 8 bases, with 6 bases between the two germline ends. In DNA form, the CDR3 reads TGTGCCAGCAGCTTAAGGCAGGATTCACCCCTCCACTTT. It codes for CASSLRQDSPLHF.

The chain combines TRBV9 with TRBJ2-3, with TRBD2 matching 9 bases. The CDR3 has 15 residues. CDR1 is SGDLS, CDR2 YYNGEE, per germline. With 2 bases clipped from V and 7 bases from J, the junction kept 8 bases outside the gene matches. As DNA, the CDR3 is TGTGCCAGCAGCGTTGGGCTAGCGGGGTTGAATACGCAGTATTTT. Protein sequence: CASSVGLAGLNTQYF.

The chain recombines TRBV27 with TRBJ2-7, with a weak D call TRBD2 (7 bases). V was cut by 5 bases and J by 4 bases, with 21 bases left in between. CDR1 is MNHEY, CDR2 SMNVEV, per germline (reference sequence). The CDR3 runs 16 residues. CDR3 protein: CASSPLSGGQPYEQYF. The DNA for the CDR3 is TGTGCCAGCAGTCCCCTTTCGGGGGGCCAACCGTACGAGCAGTACTTC.

The CDR3 reads CASSLRGWGSNQPQHF. The CDR3 nucleotides are TGTGCCAGCAGCTTAAGAGGTTGGGGGAGCAATCAGCCCCAGCATTTT. The gene calls are TRBV7-2 and TRBJ1-5, with D tentatively TRBD1 (5 bases). The CDR3 consists of 16 residues. CDR1 SGHTA and CDR2 FQGNSA come from the germline V gene. V lost 2 bases and J lost 1, with 12 bases in between.

This CDR3 is CASSLAQGSYNEQFF. As DNA, the CDR3 is TGCGCCAGCAGCTTGGCACAGGGTTCCTACAATGAGCAGTTCTTC. J is TRBJ2-1 and V is TRBV5-1; D possibly corresponds to TRBD1 (6 bases). CDR3 length: 15 residues. Germline lookup yields CDR1 SGHRS and CDR2 YFSETQ. V was clipped by 0 bases and J by 1 base, with 8 bases between them.

This rearrangement joins TRBV7-2 to TRBJ1-4; D is possibly TRBD1 (5 bases). This CDR3 has 13 amino acids. Per germline, CDR1 SGHTA and CDR2 FQGNSA. The V end lost 5 bases, the J end lost 7 bases, and 11 bases lay between the germline ends. The CDR3 spells CASSPSGAEKLFF. The CDR3 coding sequence is TGTGCCAGCAGCCCGTCCGGGGCTGAAAAACTGTTTTTT. The full variable domain, its missing parts supplied by reference TRBV7-2 and TRBJ1-4, is GAGVSQSPSNKVTEKGKDVELRCDPISGHTALYWYRQSLGQGLEFLIYFQGNSAPDKSGLPSDRFSAERTGGSVSTLTIQRTQQEDSAVYLCASSPSGAEKLFFGSGTQLSVL.

CDR3 nucleotides: TGTGCCAGCAGCCAACGGACAGGCGGCAGGGCCCAGTACTTC. Translation gives CASSQRTGGRAQYF. V and J are TRBV14 and TRBJ2-5; TRBD1 matches 7 bases. This CDR3 is 14 amino acids long. Germline CDR1 SGHDN, CDR2 FVKESK. The V and J ends lost 2 bases and 9 bases, in that order; junction bases with no gene match: 9. The full variable domain, its missing parts supplied by reference TRBV14 and TRBJ2-5, is EAGVTQFPSHSVIEKGQTVTLRCDPISGHDNLYWYRRVMGKEIKFLLHFVKESKQDESGMPNNRFLAERTGGTYSTLKVQPAELEDSGVYFCASSQRTGGRAQYFGPGTRLLVL.

J is TRBJ1-1 and V is TRBV7-9; TRBD1 matches 7 bases. Germline trimming cut 2 bases from V and 6 bases from J; bases unmatched to any gene: 12. CDR3 length: 16 residues. Germline V gene sequence: CDR1 SEHNR, CDR2 FQNEAQ (reference sequence). CDR3 loop: CASSLRAGGRKSEAFF. DNA for the CDR3: TGTGCCAGCAGCTTAAGGGCAGGGGGTAGGAAGTCTGAAGCTTTCTTT.

V and J are TRBV7-7 and TRBJ1-5; D is uncertain. The germline V gene has CDR1 SSHAT and CDR2 FNYEAQ (reference sequence). The CDR3 loop spans 15 amino acids. Trimming stripped 3 bases from V and 0 bases from J, with 9 bases between. The CDR3 coding sequence is TGTGCCAGCAGCTTGGGTGGGAGTAGCAATCAGCCCCAGCATTTT. Translated, it gives CASSLGGSSNQPQHF.

The chain couples TRBV27 to TRBJ1-2; 8 bases are a match to TRBD1. The CDR3 extends over 16 amino acids. CDR1 is MNHEY, CDR2 SMNVEV, per germline (reference sequence). The V segment lost 7 bases and the J segment 0 bases; nucleotides outside the gene matches: 10. The CDR3 protein is CASTRTGTESNYGYTF. Written as DNA, the CDR3 is TGTGCCAGCACCCGGACAGGGACAGAATCTAACTATGGCTACACCTTC.

V is TRBV2 and J is TRBJ2-2; D is undetermined. V dropped 5 bases and J dropped 5 bases, with 6 bases sitting between them. This CDR3 is 12 amino acids long. The germline gives CDR1 SNHLY, CDR2 FYNNEI. The CDR3 DNA reads TGTGCCAGCAGTCCCCTGACCGGGGAGCTGTTTTTT. Its protein is CASSPLTGELFF.

The chain recombines TRBV19 with TRBJ1-5; D is possibly TRBD1 (6 bases). The CDR3 loop spans 16 amino acids. In germline, CDR1 is LNHDA, CDR2 SQIVND (reference sequence). Trimming removed 5 bases at V and 0 bases at J, with 14 bases between. CDR3 DNA sequence: TGTGCCAGTAGTTTTCAGGGGACTTATAGCAATCAGCCCCAGCATTTT. Translated: CASSFQGTYSNQPQHF.